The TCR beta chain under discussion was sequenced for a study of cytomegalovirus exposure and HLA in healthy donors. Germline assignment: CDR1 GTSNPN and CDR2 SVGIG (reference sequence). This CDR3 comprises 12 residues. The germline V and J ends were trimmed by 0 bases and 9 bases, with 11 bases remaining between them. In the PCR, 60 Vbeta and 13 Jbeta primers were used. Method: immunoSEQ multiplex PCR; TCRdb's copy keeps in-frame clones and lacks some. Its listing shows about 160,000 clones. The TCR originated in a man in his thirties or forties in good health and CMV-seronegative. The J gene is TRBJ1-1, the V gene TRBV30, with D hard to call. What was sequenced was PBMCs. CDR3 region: CAWSVLSFKAFF. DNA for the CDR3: TGTGCCTGGAGTGTACTGAGTTTTAAAGCTTTCTTT. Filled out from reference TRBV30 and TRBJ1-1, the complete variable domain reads SQTIHQWPATLVQPVGSPLSLECTVEGTSNPNLYWYRQAAGRGLQLLFYSVGIGQISSEVPQNLSASRPQDRQFILSSKKLLLSDSGFYLCAWSVLSFKAFFGQGTRLTVV.